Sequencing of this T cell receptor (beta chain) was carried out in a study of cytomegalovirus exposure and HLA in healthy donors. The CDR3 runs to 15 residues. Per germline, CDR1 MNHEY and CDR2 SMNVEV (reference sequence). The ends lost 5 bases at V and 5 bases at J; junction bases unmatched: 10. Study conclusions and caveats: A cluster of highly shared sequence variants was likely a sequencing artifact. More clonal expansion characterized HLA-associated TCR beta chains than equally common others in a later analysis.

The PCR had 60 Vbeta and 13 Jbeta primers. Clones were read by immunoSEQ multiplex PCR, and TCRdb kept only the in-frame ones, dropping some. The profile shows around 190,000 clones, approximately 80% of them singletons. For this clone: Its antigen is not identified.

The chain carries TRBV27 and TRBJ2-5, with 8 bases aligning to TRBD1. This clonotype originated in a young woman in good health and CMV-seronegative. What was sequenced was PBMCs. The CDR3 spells CASSLRTGHRETQYF. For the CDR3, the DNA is TGTGCCAGCAGTCTACGGACAGGGCACCGGGAGACCCAGTACTTC.